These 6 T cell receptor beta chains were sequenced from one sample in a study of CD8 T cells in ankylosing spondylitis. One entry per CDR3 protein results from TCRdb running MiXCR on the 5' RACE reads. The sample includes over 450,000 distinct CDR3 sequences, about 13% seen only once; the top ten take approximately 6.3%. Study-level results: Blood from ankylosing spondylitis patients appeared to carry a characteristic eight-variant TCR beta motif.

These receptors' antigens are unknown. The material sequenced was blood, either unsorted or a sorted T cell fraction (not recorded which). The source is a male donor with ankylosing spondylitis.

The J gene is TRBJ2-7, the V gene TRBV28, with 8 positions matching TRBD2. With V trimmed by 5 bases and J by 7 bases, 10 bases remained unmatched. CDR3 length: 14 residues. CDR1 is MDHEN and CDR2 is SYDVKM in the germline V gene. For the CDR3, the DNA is TGTGCCAGCAGTCAGAGCGGGAGTCGACGAGAGCAGTACGTC. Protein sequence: CASSQSGSRREQYV.

CDR3 sequence reads: CASSLLGTLNTGELFF. The DNA of the CDR3 is TGTGCCAGCAGCTTGCTCGGGACCCTTAACACCGGGGAGCTGTTTTTT. This chain connects TRBV7-2 to TRBJ2-2, with D perhaps TRBD1 or TRBD2 (5 bases each). V was trimmed by 3 bases and J by 2 bases, leaving 13 bases between them. The CDR3 loop spans 16 amino acids. Germline CDR1 is SGHTA and CDR2 is FQGNSA.

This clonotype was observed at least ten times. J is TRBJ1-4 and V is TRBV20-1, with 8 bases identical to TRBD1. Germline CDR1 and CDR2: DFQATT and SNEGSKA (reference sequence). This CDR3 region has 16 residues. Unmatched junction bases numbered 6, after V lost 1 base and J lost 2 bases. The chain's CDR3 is CSARGAGGVTNEKLFF. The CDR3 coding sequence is TGCAGTGCTAGAGGGGCAGGGGGCGTCACTAATGAAAAACTGTTTTTT.

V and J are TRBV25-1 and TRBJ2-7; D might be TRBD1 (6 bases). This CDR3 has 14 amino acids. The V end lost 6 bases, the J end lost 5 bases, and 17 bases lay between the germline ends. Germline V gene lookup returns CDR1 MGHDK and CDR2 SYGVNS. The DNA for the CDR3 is TGTGCCAGCAGGACTGAAACAGGGCCCCACGAGCAGTACTTC. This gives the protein CASRTETGPHEQYF.

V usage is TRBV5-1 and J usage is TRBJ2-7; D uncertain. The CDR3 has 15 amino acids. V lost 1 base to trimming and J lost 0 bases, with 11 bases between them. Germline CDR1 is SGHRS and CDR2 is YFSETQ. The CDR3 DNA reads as TGCGCCAGCAGCTTGAGATCACTTCACTCCTACGAGCAGTACGTC. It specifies CASSLRSLHSYEQYV.

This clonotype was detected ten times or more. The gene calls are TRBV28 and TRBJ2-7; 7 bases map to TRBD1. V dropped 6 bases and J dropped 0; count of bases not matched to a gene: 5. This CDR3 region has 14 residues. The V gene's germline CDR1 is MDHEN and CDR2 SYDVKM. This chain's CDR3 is CASSLTGSSYEQYF. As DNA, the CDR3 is TGTGCCAGCAGCCTGACAGGGAGCTCCTACGAGCAGTACTTC.